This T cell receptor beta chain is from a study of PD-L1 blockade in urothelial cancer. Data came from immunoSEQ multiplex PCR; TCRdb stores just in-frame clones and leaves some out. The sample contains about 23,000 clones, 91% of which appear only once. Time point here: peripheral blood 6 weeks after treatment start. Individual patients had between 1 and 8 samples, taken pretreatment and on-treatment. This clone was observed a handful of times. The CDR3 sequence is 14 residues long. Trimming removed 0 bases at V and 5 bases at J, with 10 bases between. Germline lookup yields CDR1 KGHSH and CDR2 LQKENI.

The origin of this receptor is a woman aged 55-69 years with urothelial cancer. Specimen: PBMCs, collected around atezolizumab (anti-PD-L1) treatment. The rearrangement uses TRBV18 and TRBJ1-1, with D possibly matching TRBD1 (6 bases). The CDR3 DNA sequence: TGTGCCAGCTCACCACCGTGGGGGCGGACTGAAGCTTTCTTT. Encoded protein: CASSPPWGRTEAFF.